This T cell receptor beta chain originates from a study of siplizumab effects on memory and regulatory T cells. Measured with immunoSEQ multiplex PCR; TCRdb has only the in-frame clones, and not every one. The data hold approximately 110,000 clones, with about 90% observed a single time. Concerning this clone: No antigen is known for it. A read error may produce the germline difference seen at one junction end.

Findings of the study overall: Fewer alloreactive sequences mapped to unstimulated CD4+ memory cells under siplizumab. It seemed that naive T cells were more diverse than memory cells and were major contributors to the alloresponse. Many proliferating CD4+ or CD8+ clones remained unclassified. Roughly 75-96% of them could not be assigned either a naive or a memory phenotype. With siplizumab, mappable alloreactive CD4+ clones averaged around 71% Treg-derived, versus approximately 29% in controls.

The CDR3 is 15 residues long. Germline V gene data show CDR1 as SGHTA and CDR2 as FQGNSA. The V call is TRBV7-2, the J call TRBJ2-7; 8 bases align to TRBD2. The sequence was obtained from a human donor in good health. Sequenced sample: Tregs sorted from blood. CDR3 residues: CASTLTRGGSNEQYF. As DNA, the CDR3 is TGTGCCAGCACCCTGACACGGGGGGGCTCCAACGAGCAGTACTTC. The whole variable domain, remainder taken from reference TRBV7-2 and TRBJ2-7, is GAGVSQSPSNKVTEKGKDVELRCDPISGHTALYWYRQSLGQGLEFLIYFQGNSAPDKSGLPSDRFSAERTGGSVSTLTIQRTQQEDSAVYLCASTLTRGGSNEQYFGPGTRLTVT.